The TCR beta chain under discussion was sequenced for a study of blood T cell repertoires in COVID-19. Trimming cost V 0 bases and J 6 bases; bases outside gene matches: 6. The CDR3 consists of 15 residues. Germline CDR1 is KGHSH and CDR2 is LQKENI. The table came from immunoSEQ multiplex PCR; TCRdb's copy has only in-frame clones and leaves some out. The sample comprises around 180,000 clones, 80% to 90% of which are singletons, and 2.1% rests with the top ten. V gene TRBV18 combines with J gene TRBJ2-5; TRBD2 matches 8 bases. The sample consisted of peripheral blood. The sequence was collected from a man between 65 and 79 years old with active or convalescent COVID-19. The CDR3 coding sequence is TGTGCCAGCTCACCACCGTATGGCGGGGGGAAGACCCAGTACTTC. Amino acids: CASSPPYGGGKTQYF.